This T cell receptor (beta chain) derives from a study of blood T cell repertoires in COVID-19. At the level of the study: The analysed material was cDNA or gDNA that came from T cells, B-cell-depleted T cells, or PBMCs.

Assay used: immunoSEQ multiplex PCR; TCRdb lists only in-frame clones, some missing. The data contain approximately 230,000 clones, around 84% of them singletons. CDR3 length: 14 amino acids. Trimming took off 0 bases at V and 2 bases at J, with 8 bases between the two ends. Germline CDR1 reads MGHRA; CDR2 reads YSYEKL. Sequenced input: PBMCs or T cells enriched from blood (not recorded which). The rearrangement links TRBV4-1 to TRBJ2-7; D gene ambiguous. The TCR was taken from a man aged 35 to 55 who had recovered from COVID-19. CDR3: CASSQDVATYEQYF. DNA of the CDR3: TGCGCCAGCAGCCAAGACGTGGCCACCTACGAGCAGTACTTC.